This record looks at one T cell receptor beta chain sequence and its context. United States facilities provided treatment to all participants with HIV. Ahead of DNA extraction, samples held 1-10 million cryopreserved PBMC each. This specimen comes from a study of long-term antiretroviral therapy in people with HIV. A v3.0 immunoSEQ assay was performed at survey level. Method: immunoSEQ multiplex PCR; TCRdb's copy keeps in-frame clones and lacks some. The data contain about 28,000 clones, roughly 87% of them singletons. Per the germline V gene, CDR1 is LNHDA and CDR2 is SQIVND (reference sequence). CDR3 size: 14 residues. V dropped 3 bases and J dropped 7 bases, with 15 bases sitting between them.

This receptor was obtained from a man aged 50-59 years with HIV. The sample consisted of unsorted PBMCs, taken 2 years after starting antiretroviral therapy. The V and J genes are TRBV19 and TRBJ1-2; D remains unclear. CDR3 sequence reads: CASSMYPQGSGYTF. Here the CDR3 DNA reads TGTGCCAGTAGTATGTACCCCCAAGGCAGTGGCTACACCTTC.